Sequencing of this T cell receptor beta chain was carried out in a study of blood T cell repertoires in COVID-19. Turning to the study itself: Collection of acute and convalescent COVID-19 samples took place in the United States, Italy and Spain. Sample material is recorded as cDNA or gDNA derived from T cells, B-cell-depleted T cells, or PBMCs.

Trimming cost V 4 bases and J 9 bases; bases outside gene matches: 14. CDR1 SNHLY and CDR2 FYNNEI come from the germline V gene. The CDR3 extends over 18 amino acids. Enrolled during active infection, Seattle patients were then followed longitudinally. In the original analysis: Estimation of nucleated cell counts was performed using reference gene primer amplification. Generated by immunoSEQ multiplex PCR, the TCRdb table keeps only in-frame clones and is missing some. The D gene and trimming were derived from the DNA, and the V and J assignments and clone size from that table. Here the sample spans 150,000 to 180,000 clones, approximately 83% being singletons.

The receptor was isolated from a woman in her sixties with COVID-19, enrolled during active disease. The rearrangement uses TRBV2 and TRBJ2-1; 14 positions agree with TRBD2. Sequencing was performed on peripheral blood. The CDR3 region is CASSGGRGLAGDWSEQFF. CDR3 nucleotides: TGTGCCAGCAGTGGGGGAAGGGGACTAGCGGGAGATTGGTCTGAGCAGTTCTTC.